This TCR beta chain was sequenced for a study of type 1 regulatory T cells. The overall study: T-allo10 is an in vitro-generated, Tr1-enriched CD4 T cell product specific for alloantigen.

About this clonotype: The antigen is undetermined.

CDR3 length equals 15 residues. Germline V CDR1 and CDR2: SGHDT, YYEEEE. Trimming took 4 bases from V and 4 from J; bases not matched to a gene: 5. TCRdb re-derived calls from the reads in MiXCR, one entry per CDR3 protein. There are about 60,000 distinct CDR3 sequences in the sample; 62% occur only once, and over 1.5% lies in the top ten. The sample taken for sequencing was cultured non-Tr1 T cells, either the whole culture or a sorted T cell fraction (not recorded which). The genes are TRBV5-6 and TRBJ2-1; 10 bases line up with TRBD1. The sequence derives from a human donor in good health. In nucleotides, the CDR3 is TGTGCCAGCAGCAGACAGGGGGCCTTTTACAATGAGCAGTTCTTC. Its protein product is CASSRQGAFYNEQFF.